One sample yielded the 4 T cell receptor beta chains listed below, sequenced in a study of T cells in Graves' hyperthyroidism and ophthalmopathy. Amplified TCR beta CDR3 regions came from RNA transcripts. Carried out on the TCR CDR3, a first-round RT-PCR used the HTBI primer set. TCRdb re-derived calls from the multiplex PCR reads in MiXCR, one entry per CDR3 protein. The repertoire has over 500,000 distinct CDR3 sequences, about 16% of them found once; the top ten carry 25% to 35%. Sequenced input: blood. The receptors shown here come from a woman aged 30 to 39 with Graves' ophthalmopathy.

A few counts support this clonotype. This chain connects TRBV19 to TRBJ1-3; D ambiguous. This CDR3 is 14 amino acids long. Trimming cost V 3 bases and J 4 bases, with 10 bases left between them. Germline lookup yields CDR1 LNHDA and CDR2 SQIVND (reference sequence). The CDR3 protein is CASSIRVEGNTIYF. DNA for the CDR3: TGTGCCAGTAGTATCCGGGTGGAAGGAAACACCATATATTTT.

The gene calls are TRBV4-1 and TRBJ1-6; 7 bases map to TRBD1. Per the germline V gene, CDR1 is MGHRA and CDR2 is YSYEKL. This CDR3 comprises 16 residues. Trimming at V came to 4 bases and at J to 5 bases, leaving 8 bases not matched to a gene. Written as DNA, the CDR3 is TGCGCCAGCAGCCGGGGACAGTTGGGGCATAATTCACCCCTCCACTTT. The encoded protein is CASSRGQLGHNSPLHF.

This clonotype was found a few times. The V call is TRBV4-1, the J call TRBJ2-3; tentative D call: TRBD2 (5 bases). V was pared by 0 bases and J by 5 bases, with 12 bases between. Per the germline V gene, CDR1 is MGHRA and CDR2 is YSYEKL. This CDR3 contains 15 residues. The CDR3 reads CASSQEVGLKDTQYF. For the CDR3, the DNA is TGCGCCAGCAGCCAAGAGGTCGGACTGAAAGATACGCAGTATTTT.

This clonotype appeared many times. The J gene is TRBJ2-2, the V gene TRBV4-1; 7 nucleotides agree with TRBD1. There are 15 residues in the CDR3. V lost 2 bases to trimming and J lost 7 bases; unmatched junction nucleotides: 7. CDR1 and CDR2 (germline): MGHRA, YSYEKL. In nucleotides, the CDR3 is TGCGCCAGCAGCCAAACTGACAGGGAAGGCGGGGAGCTGTTTTTT. Translating gives CASSQTDREGGELFF.